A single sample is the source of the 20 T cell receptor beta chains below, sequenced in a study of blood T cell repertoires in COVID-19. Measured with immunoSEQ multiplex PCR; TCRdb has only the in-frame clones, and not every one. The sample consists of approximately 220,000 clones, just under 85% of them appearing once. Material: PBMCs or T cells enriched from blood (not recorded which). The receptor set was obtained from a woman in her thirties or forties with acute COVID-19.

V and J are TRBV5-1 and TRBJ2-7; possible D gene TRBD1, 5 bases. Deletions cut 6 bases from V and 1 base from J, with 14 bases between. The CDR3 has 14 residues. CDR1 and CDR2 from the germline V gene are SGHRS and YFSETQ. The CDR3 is CASKGVLASYEQYF. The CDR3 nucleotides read TGCGCCAGCAAAGGGGTCCTCGCTTCCTACGAGCAGTACTTC.

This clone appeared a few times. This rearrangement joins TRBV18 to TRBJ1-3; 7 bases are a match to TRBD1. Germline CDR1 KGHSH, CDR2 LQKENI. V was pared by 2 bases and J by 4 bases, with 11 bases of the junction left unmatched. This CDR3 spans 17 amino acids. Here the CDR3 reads CASSPTLQGGSGNTIYF. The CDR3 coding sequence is TGTGCCAGCTCACCAACTCTGCAGGGGGGATCCGGAAACACCATATATTTT.

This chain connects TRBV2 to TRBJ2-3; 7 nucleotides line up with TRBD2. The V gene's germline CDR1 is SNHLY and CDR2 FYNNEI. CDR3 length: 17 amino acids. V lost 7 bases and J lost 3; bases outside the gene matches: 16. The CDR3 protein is CASTYGGGGFRTDTQYF. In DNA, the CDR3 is TGTGCCAGCACCTACGGTGGGGGGGGATTTAGGACAGATACGCAGTATTTT.

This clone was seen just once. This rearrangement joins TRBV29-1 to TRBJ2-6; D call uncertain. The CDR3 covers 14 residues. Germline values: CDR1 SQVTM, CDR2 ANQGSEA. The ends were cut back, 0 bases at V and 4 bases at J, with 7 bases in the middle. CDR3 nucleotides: TGCAGCGTTGAAGAAAGGCGGGGGGCCAACGTCCTGACTTTC. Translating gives CSVEERRGANVLTF.

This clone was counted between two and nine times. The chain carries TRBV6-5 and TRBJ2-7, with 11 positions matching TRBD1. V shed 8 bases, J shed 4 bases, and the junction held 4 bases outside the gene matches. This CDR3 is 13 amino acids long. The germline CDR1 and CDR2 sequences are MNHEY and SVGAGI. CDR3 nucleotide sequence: TGTGCCAGCGGGACAGGGGGGGAGTACGAGCAGTACTTC. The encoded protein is CASGTGGEYEQYF.

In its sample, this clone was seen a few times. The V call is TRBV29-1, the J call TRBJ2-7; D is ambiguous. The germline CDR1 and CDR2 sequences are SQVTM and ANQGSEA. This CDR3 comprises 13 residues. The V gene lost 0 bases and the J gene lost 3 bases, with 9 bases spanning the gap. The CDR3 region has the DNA TGCAGCGTTGAAGATCGCCAGAACTACGAGCAGTACTTC. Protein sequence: CSVEDRQNYEQYF.

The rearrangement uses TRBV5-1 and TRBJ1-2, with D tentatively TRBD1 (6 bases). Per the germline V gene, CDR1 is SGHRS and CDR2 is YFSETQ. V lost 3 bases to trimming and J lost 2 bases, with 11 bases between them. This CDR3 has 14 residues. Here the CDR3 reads CASSSDRWNYGYTF. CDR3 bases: TGCGCCAGCAGCTCAGACAGGTGGAACTATGGCTACACCTTC.

The CDR3 sequence: CASSLYGYTF. The CDR3 DNA reads TGTGCCAGTAGCCTATATGGCTACACCTTC. The rearrangement links TRBV19 to TRBJ1-2; the D is unclear. The CDR3 has 10 amino acids. Trimming stripped 6 bases from V and 5 bases from J, with 4 bases between. Germline CDR1 LNHDA, CDR2 SQIVND (reference sequence).

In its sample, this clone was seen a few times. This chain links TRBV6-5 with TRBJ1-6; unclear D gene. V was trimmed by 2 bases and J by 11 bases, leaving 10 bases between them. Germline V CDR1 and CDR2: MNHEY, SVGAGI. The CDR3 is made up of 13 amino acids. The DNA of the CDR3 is TGTGCCAGCAGTTACGAGGGCCGGACACCCCTCCACTTT. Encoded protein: CASSYEGRTPLHF.

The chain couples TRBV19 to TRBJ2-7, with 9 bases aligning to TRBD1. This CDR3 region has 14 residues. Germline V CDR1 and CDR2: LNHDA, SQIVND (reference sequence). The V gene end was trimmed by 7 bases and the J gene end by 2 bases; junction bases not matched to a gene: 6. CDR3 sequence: CASTEDRGPYEQYF. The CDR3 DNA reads TGTGCCAGTACCGAGGACAGGGGTCCCTACGAGCAGTACTTC.

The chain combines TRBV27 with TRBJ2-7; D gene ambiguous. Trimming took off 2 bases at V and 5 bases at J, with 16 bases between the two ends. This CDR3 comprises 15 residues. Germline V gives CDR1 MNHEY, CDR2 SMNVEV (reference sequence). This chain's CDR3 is CASSLQGPVGNEQYF. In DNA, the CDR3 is TGTGCCAGCAGTTTACAAGGCCCGGTGGGCAACGAGCAGTACTTC.

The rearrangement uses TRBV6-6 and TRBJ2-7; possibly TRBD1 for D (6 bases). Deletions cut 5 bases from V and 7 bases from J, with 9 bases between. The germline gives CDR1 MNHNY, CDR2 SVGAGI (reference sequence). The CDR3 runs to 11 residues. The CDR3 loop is CASSTGTEQYF. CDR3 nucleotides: TGTGCCAGCAGTACCGGGACAGAGCAGTACTTC.

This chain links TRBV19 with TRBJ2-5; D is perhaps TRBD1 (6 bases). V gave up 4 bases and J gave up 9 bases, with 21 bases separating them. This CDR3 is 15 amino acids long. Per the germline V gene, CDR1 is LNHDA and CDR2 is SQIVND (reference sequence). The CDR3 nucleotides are TGTGCCAGTAGTAACACCGGGACAAGGGTATCGGCCCAGTACTTC. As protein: CASSNTGTRVSAQYF.

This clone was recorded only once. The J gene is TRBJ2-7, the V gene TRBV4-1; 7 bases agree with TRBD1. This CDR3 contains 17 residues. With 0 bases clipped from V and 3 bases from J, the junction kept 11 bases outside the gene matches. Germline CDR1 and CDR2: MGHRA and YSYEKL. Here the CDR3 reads CASSQDSLTGSDYEQYF. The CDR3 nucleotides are TGCGCCAGCAGCCAAGACTCCTTGACAGGGTCAGACTACGAGCAGTACTTC.

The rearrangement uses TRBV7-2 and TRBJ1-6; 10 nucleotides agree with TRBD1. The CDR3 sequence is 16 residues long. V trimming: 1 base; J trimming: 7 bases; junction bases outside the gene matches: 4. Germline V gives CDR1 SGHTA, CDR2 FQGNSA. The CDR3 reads CASSLGAGQGNSPLHF. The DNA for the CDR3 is TGTGCCAGCAGCTTAGGGGCGGGACAGGGGAATTCACCCCTCCACTTT.

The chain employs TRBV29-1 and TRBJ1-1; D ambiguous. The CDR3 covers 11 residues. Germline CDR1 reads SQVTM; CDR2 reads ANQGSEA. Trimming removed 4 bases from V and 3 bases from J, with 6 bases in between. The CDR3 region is CSVGRYTEAFF. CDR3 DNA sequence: TGCAGCGTTGGTAGATACACTGAAGCTTTCTTT.

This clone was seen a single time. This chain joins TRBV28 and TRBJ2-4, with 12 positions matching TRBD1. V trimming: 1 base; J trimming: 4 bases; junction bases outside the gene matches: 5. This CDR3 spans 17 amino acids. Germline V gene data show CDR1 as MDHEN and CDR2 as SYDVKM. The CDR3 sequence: CASSLFRDRGRKNIQYF. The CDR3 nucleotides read TGTGCCAGCAGTTTATTCCGGGACAGGGGGCGGAAAAACATTCAGTACTTC.

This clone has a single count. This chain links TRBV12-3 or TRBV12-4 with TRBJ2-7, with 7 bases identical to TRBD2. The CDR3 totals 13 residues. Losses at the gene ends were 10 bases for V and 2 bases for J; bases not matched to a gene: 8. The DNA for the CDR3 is TGTGCCACCCGGGGGGTATCGGCCTACGAGCAGTACTTC. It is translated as CATRGVSAYEQYF.

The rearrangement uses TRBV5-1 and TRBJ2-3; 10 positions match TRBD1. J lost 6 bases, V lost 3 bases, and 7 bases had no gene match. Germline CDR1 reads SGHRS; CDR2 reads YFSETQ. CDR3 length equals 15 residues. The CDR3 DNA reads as TGCGCCAGCAGCTGGGGGACAGGGGAAGGGGATACGCAGTATTTT. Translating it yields CASSWGTGEGDTQYF.

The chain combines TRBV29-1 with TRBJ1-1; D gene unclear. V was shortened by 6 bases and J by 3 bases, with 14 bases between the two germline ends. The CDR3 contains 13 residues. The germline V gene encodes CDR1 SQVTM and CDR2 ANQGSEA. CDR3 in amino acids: CSVKTGLDTEAFF. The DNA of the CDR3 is TGCAGCGTGAAGACGGGGTTGGACACTGAAGCTTTCTTT. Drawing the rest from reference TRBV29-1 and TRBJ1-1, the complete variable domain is SAVISQKPSRDICQRGTSLTIQCQVDSQVTMMFWYRQQPGQSLTLIATANQGSEATYESGFVIDKFPISRPNLTFSTLTVSNMSPEDSSIYLCSVKTGLDTEAFFGQGTRLTVV.